The 3 T cell receptor beta chains listed next were all sequenced from one sample in a study of control samples from healthy donors and cancer patients. Method: immunoSEQ multiplex PCR; TCRdb's copy keeps in-frame clones and lacks some. In the table there are about 150,000 clones, 70% to 90% of which are singletons. Sequencing was done on a sample of blood. The receptors here all came from a young man in good health.

This clone appeared a single time. J is TRBJ2-3 and V is TRBV18, with D unclear. The CDR3 loop spans 14 amino acids. V was trimmed by 4 bases and J by 1 base, leaving 9 bases between them. Germline CDR1 is KGHSH and CDR2 is LQKENI. The CDR3 protein is CASSRSRGTDTQYF. The CDR3 region has the DNA TGTGCCAGCTCACGGTCTAGGGGCACAGATACGCAGTATTTT.

The chain couples TRBV4-3 to TRBJ2-2; TRBD2 is a possible D gene (6 bases). The germline V gene has CDR1 LGHNA and CDR2 YSLEER. This CDR3 spans 18 amino acids. Between the trimmed V and J ends, which lost 0 bases and 6 bases, there was a span of 20 bases. The CDR3: CASSQDQGLVLGAGELFF. The CDR3 nucleotides read TGCGCCAGCAGCCAAGATCAGGGACTGGTTCTTGGGGCCGGGGAGCTGTTTTTT.

The V call is TRBV4-2, the J call TRBJ1-1; D gene unclear. This CDR3 has 15 amino acids. CDR1 is LGHNA and CDR2 is YNFKEQ in the germline V gene. V lost 3 bases, J lost 3 bases, and 14 bases lay in between. The CDR3 DNA reads as TGTGCCAGCAGCCAGGATACAGTGAGGGACACTGAAGCTTTCTTT. It is translated as CASSQDTVRDTEAFF.